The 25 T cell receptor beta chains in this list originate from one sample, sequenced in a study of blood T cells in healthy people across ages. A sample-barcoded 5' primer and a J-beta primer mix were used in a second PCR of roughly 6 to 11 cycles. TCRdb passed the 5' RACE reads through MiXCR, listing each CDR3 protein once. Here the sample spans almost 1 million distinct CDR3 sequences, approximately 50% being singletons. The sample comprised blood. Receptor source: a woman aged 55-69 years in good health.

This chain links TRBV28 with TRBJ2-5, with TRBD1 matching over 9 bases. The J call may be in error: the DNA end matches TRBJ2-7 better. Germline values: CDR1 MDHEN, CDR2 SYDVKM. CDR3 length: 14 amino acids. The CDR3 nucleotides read TGTGCCAGCGAAACCGGGACAGGGTGGAACGAGCAGTACTTC. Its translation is CASETGTGWNEQYF.

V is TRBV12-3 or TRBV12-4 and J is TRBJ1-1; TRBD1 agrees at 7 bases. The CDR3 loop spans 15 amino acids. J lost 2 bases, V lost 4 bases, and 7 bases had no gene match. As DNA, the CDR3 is TGTGCCAGCAGTTCCCGGGACAGATATAACACTGAAGCTTTCTTT. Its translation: CASSSRDRYNTEAFF.

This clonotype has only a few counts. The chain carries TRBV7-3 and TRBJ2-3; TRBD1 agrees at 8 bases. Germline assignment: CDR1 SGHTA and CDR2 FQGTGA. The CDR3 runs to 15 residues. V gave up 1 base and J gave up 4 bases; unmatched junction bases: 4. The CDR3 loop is CASSLIPGGADTQYF. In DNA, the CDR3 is TGTGCCAGCAGCTTAATTCCAGGGGGCGCAGATACGCAGTATTTT. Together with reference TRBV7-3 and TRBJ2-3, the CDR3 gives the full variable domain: GAGVSQTPSNKVTEKGKYVELRCDPISGHTALYWYRQSLGQGPEFLIYFQGTGAADDSGLPNDRFFAVRPEGSVSTLKIQRTERGDSAVYLCASSLIPGGADTQYFGPGTRLTVL.

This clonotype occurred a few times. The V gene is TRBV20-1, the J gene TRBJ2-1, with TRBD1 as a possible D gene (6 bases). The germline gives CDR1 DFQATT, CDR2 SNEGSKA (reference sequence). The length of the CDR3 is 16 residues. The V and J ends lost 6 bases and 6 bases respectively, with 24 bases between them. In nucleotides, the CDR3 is TGCAGTGCAAGTTCTAGAGGCGCAGGGGTCGGCAATGAGCAGTTCTTC. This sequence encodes CSASSRGAGVGNEQFF.

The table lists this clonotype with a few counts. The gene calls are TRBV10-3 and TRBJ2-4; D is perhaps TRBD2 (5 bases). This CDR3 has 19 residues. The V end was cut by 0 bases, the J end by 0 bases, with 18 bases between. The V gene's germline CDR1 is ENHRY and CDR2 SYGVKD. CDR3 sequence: CAISESILADSPAKNIQYF. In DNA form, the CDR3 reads TGTGCCATCAGTGAGTCGATCCTAGCCGATAGTCCAGCCAAAAACATTCAGTACTTC.

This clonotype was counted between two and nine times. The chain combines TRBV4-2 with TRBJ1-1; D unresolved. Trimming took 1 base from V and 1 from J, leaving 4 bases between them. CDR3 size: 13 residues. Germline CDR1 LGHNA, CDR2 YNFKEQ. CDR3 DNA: TGTGCCAGCAGCCAAGGGCCGAACACTGAAGCTTTCTTT. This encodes CASSQGPNTEAFF.

CDR3 sequence reads: CASSSGGAHDEQFF. The CDR3 nucleotides read TGCGCCAGCAGCTCCGGGGGGGCCCATGATGAGCAGTTCTTC. The gene calls are TRBV5-1 and TRBJ2-1, with 8 bases that match TRBD2. The CDR3 length is 14 residues. Germline V CDR1 and CDR2: SGHRS, YFSETQ. The junction had 7 bases not matched to a gene; V was cut back by 3 bases and J by 8 bases.

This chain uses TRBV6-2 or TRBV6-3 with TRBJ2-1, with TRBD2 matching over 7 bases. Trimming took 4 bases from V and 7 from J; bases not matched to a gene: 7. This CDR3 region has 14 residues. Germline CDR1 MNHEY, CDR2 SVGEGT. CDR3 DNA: TGTGCCAGCAGTTTATCGCGGGAGAGGAATGAGCAGTTCTTC. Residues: CASSLSRERNEQFF.

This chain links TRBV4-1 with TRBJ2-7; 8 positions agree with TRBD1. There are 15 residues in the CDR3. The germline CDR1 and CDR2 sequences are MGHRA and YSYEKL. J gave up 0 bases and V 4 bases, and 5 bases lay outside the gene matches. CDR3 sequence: CASSPGQASSYEQYF. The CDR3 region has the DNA TGCGCCAGCAGCCCGGGACAGGCCAGCTCCTACGAGCAGTACTTC.

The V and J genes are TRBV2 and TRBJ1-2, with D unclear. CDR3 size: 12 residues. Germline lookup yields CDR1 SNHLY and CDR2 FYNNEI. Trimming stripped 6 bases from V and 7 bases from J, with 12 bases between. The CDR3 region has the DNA TGTGCCAGCAGCCGGGCGATGGTTGGCTACACCTTC. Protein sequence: CASSRAMVGYTF. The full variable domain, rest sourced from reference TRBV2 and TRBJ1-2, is EPEVTQTPSHQVTQMGQEVILRCVPISNHLYFYWYRQILGQKVEFLVSFYNNEISEKSEIFDDQFSVERPDGSNFTLKIRSTKLEDSAMYFCASSRAMVGYTFGSGTRLTVV.

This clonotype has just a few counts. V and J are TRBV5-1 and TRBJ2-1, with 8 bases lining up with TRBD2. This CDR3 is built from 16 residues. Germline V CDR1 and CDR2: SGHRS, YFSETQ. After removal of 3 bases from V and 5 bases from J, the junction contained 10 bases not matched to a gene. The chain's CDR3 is CASSYQSGGVDNEQFF. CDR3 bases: TGCGCCAGCAGCTATCAGAGCGGGGGAGTGGACAATGAGCAGTTCTTC.

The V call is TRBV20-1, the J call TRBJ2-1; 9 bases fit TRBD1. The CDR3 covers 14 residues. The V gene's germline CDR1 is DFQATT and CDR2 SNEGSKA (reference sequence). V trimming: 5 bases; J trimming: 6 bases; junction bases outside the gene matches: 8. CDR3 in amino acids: CSAPRDRDRNEQFF. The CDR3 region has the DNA TGCAGTGCTCCCCGGGACAGGGACCGCAATGAGCAGTTCTTC.

The CDR3 DNA sequence: TGTGCCAGCAGTCGCGGGACTTATAGCAATCAGCCCCAGCATTTT. The encoded protein is CASSRGTYSNQPQHF. The chain is built from TRBV6-5 and TRBJ1-5; a possible D gene is TRBD1 (5 bases). Trimming took 5 bases from V and 0 from J, leaving 11 bases between them. CDR3 length equals 15 residues. Germline V gives CDR1 MNHEY, CDR2 SVGAGI.

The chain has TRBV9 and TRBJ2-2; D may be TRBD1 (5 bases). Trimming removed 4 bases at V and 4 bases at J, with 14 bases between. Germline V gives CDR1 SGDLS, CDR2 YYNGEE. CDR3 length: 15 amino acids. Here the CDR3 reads CASSPDGRATGELFF. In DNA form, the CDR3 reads TGTGCCAGCAGCCCAGACGGCAGGGCCACCGGGGAGCTGTTTTTT.

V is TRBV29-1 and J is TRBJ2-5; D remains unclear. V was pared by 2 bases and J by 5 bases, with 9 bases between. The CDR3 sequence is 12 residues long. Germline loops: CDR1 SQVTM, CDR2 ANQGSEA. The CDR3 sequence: CSVEKGQETQYF. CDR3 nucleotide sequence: TGCAGCGTTGAAAAAGGTCAGGAGACCCAGTACTTC.

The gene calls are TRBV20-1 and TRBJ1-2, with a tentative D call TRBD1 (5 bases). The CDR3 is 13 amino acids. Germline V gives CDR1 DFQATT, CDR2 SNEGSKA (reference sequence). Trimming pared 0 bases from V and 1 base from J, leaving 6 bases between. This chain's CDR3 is CSARDQGNYGYTF. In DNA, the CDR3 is TGCAGTGCTAGAGATCAGGGTAACTATGGCTACACCTTC.

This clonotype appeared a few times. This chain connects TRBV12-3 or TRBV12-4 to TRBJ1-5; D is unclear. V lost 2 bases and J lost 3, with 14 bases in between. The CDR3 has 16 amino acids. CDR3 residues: CASSLLRGRNNQPQHF. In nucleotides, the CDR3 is TGTGCCAGCAGTTTACTCCGAGGACGGAACAATCAGCCCCAGCATTTT.

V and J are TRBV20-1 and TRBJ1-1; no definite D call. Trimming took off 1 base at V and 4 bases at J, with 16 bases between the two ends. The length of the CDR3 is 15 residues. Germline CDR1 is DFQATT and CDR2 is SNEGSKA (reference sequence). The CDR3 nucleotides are TGCAGTGCTAGAGTAGCCTCCTCAGTGTCCACTGAAGCTTTCTTT. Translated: CSARVASSVSTEAFF.

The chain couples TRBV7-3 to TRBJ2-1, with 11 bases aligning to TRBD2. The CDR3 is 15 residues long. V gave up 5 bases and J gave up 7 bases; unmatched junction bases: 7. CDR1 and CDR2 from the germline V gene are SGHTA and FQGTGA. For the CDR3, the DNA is TGTGCCAGCAGCAGACTAGCGGGATATGATAATGAGCAGTTCTTC. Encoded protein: CASSRLAGYDNEQFF.

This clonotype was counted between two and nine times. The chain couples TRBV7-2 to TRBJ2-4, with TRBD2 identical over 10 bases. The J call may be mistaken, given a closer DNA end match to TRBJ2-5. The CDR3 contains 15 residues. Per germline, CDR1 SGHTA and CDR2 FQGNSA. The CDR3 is CASSLFGTSEETQYF. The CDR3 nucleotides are TGTGCCAGCAGCTTATTTGGGACTAGCGAGGAGACCCAGTACTTC.

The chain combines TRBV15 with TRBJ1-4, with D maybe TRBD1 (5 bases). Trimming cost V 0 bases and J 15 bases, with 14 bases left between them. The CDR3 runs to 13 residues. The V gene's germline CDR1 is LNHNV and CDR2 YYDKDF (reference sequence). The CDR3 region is CATSRDRGREVFF. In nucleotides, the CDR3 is TGTGCCACCAGCAGAGATCGGGGCAGGGAGGTGTTTTTT.

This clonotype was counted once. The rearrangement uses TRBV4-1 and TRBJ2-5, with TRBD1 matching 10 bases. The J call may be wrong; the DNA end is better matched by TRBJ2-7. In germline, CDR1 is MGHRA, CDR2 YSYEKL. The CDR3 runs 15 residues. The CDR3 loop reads CASSQGRTGGVEQYF. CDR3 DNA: TGCGCCAGCAGCCAAGGGAGGACAGGGGGTGTCGAGCAGTACTTC.

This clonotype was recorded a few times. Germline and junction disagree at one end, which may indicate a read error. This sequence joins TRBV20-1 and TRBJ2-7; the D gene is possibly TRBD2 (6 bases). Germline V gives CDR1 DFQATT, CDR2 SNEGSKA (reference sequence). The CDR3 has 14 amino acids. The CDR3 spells CSASGRETLAEQYF. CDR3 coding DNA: TGTAGTGCTAGTGGGCGGGAAACCCTAGCGGAGCAGTACTTC.

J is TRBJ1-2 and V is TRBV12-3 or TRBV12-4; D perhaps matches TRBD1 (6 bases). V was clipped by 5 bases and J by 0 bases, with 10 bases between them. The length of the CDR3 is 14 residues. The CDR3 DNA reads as TGTGCCAGCAGTCGGGGGGCGGCTAACTATGGCTACACCTTC. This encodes CASSRGAANYGYTF.

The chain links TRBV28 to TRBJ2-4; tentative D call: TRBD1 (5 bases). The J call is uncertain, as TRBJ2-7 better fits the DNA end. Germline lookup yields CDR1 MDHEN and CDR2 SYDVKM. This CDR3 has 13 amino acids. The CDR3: CASSMTDYYEQYF. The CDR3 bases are TGTGCCAGCAGTATGACAGATTACTACGAGCAGTACTTC.